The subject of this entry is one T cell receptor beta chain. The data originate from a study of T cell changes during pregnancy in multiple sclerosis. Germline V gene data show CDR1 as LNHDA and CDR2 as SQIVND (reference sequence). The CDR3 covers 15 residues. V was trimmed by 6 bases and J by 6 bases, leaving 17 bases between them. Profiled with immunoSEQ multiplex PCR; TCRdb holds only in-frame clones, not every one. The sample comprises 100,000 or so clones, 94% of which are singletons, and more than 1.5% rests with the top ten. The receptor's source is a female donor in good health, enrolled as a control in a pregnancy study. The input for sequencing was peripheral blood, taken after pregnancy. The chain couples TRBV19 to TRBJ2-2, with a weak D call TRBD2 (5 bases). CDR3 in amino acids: CASSPRGSVAGELFF. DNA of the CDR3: TGTGCCAGTAGCCCTAGAGGGAGCGTGGCCGGGGAGCTGTTTTTT.